The subject of this entry is one T cell receptor (beta chain). Its target is not known. This record belongs to a study of T-cell reconstitution after alpha-beta-depleted transplantation in children. Study results and limitations: T-cell numbers and diversity one year post-transplant derived largely from freshly generated T cells. High day-60 TCRbeta diversity in some patients came from surviving recipient T cells and thymic progenitors. Alpha-beta T cells about two months after transplant reportedly derived from several hundred expanded graft clones.

V was trimmed by 1 base and J by 8 bases, leaving 11 bases between them. CDR1 is SGHVS and CDR2 is FQNEAQ in the germline V gene. The CDR3 spans 13 residues. A library of TCRbeta sequences, prepared with unique molecular identifiers, was generated. TCRdb re-analysed the PCR reads in MiXCR, keeping a single row per CDR3 protein. The repertoire includes about a million distinct CDR3 sequences, about 29% of them detected once, and under 30% sits in the top ten. The TCR originated in a boy less than two years old who had a stem cell transplant for SCID, so the T cells may come from the graft donor. Sequences were derived from PBMCs, mostly from graft donor cells, sampled 360 days after TCRalphabeta/CD19-depleted stem cell transplant. V and J are TRBV7-8 and TRBJ1-1; no clear D gene. CDR3 protein: CASSLGVGEEAFF. CDR3 DNA: TGTGCCAGCAGCTTAGGGGTAGGAGAGGAAGCTTTCTTT.